This T cell receptor beta chain was documented in a study of blood T cell repertoires in COVID-19. Across the whole study: Sites across the United States, Italy and Spain contributed samples from acute and convalescent COVID-19.

Sequenced by immunoSEQ multiplex PCR; TCRdb stores in-frame clones only, minus some. The sample records around 270,000 clones, roughly 84% being singletons. The length of the CDR3 is 14 residues. Germline V gives CDR1 ENHRY, CDR2 SYGVKD. Trimming took 5 bases from V and 2 from J, leaving 10 bases between them. The count of this clone is one. The V and J genes are TRBV10-3 and TRBJ1-5, with D perhaps matching TRBD1 (6 bases). This TCR derives from a man in his sixties with acute or convalescent COVID-19. Material for sequencing was peripheral blood. The CDR3 reads CAISPGHGNQPQHF. The DNA of the CDR3 is TGTGCCATCAGTCCGGGACACGGCAATCAGCCCCAGCATTTT.